The clone carrying this T cell receptor (beta chain) came up many times. The target antigen is unknown. The data are from a study of identical twins. Using its own MiXCR run on the 5' RACE reads, TCRdb lists one record per CDR3 protein. The table has fewer than 650,000 distinct CDR3 sequences, roughly 9.9% seen once. The study's findings and limits: Compared with models, monozygotic twins showed more out-of-frame TCR alpha sharing. Out-of-frame alpha sequences shared by twins showed excess low generation probability.

These data were likewise used in another study, on yellow fever vaccine responses in identical twins.

This sequence originates from a woman aged 18-29 years in good health. The specimen was PBMCs.

CDR3 sequence reads: CASSEGVRRIDNEQFF. Here the CDR3 DNA reads TGTGCCAGCAGTGAAGGTGTCAGGAGAATTGACAATGAGCAGTTCTTC. The chain couples TRBV6-1 to TRBJ2-1; D remains ambiguous. The CDR3 contains 16 residues. Germline V gene sequence: CDR1 MNHNS, CDR2 SASEGT. Trimming left V 1 base short and J 5 bases short, with 15 bases between.